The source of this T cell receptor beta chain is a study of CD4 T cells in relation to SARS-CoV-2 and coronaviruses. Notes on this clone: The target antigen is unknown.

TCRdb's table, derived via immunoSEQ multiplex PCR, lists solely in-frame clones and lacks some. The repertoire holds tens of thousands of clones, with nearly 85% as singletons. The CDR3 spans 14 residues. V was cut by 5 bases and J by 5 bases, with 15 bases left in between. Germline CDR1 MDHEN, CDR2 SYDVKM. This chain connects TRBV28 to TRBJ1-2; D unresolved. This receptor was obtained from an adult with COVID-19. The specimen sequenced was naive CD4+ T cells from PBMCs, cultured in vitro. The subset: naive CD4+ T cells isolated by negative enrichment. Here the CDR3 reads CASSMRNSAYGYTF. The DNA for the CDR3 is TGTGCCAGCAGTATGCGAAACTCCGCTTATGGCTACACCTTC.